This entry describes one T cell receptor (beta chain). Its antigen is still unknown. Sequencing was performed with immunoSEQ multiplex PCR; in TCRdb, only in-frame clones are kept and a portion is missing. In the table there are 25,000 to 40,000 clones, about 87% of which are singletons. The data derive from a study of OX40 agonist ivuxolimab in advanced cancers. On the study more broadly: Six ivuxolimab dose levels, 0.01 to 10 mg/kg, were given intravenously every 2 weeks.

Broader study findings: No determination was made of the antigen specificity of the expanded peripheral T cells.

The specimen comprised CD4+ or CD8+ T cells sorted from blood, sampled in a trial of the OX40 agonist ivuxolimab. This clonotype was sampled from an adult with an advanced solid tumor such as melanoma, head and neck, liver or kidney cancer.

The CDR3 sequence is CASSLWGEGTYEQYF. CDR3 nucleotides: TGTGCCAGCAGTTTATGGGGTGAGGGGACCTACGAGCAGTACTTC. The chain uses TRBV28 and TRBJ2-7; D tentatively reads TRBD1 or TRBD2 (5 bases each). CDR3 length equals 15 residues. Trimming pared 0 bases from V and 2 bases from J, leaving 11 bases between. Germline values: CDR1 MDHEN, CDR2 SYDVKM.